This is a list of T cell receptor beta chains from one sample in a study of blood T cell repertoires in COVID-19. Clones were read by immunoSEQ multiplex PCR, and TCRdb kept only the in-frame ones, dropping some. The table has more than 90,000 clones, about 83% seen once. The sample was peripheral blood. The source of these receptors is a man between 65 and 85 years old with acute or convalescent COVID-19. Each CDR3 is given without its conserved first and last residue. Fields, in order: J gene, clone size, V gene, CDR3 protein. The listing skips clone size in some rows; elsewhere it reads once, few, many or a size class.

TRBJ2-5,once,TRBV14,ASSQRTWYEETQY
TRBJ1-2,-,TRBV4-1,ASSQETGRSYGYT
TRBJ1-1,-,TRBV19,ASSTNLWTGNTEAF
TRBJ2-7,-,TRBV2,ASRADRSSYEQY
TRBJ2-7,-,TRBV27,ASSSRGEQY
TRBJ2-2,-,TRBV7-3,ASSPAGGTGELF
TRBJ1-5,once,TRBV6-6,ASSKGQGMGNQPQH
TRBJ2-1,-,TRBV5-1,ASSPSLAGGYNEQF
TRBJ1-1,few,TRBV28,ASSLVGQGNTEAF
TRBJ2-1,-,TRBV19,ASARKPHSYNEQF
TRBJ1-1,-,TRBV11-2,ASSQRGADTEAF
TRBJ1-1,-,TRBV12-5,ASGTGQPEAF
TRBJ2-1,-,TRBV10-1,ASRLQGALYEQF
TRBJ2-5,few,TRBV24-1,ATRPTGGETQY
TRBJ1-4,many,TRBV4-2,ASSPNRGDNEKLF
TRBJ1-3,few,TRBV5-4,ASSLVGAADTIY
TRBJ2-7,-,TRBV6-5,ASRSDREQY
TRBJ2-7,few,TRBV6-6,ASSYPGAGTEQY
TRBJ2-7,-,TRBV3-1/TRBV3-2,ASSQARKPYEQY
TRBJ1-5,-,TRBV11-2,ASSPRDRDCSSNQPQH
TRBJ2-1,-,TRBV7-2,ASSGTGVLVSSYNEQF
TRBJ1-1,once,TRBV6-1,ASSELGEVNTEAF
TRBJ2-1,-,TRBV15,ATSSPGQGAYNEQF
TRBJ1-5,-,TRBV6-5,ASSITGGTQPQH
TRBJ1-1,-,TRBV11-2,ASSLMGSTEAF
TRBJ1-5,-,TRBV6-5,ASNLKRSGNQPQH
TRBJ2-2,-,TRBV27,ASSLEGGLARTGELF